These T cell receptor beta chains were read from a single sample in a study of T cell repertoires in ileal Crohn's disease. Assay: immunoSEQ multiplex PCR; the TCRdb copy retains only in-frame clones and omits some. This repertoire shows roughly 8,200 clones, roughly 73% found once; its top ten account for approximately 8.4%. Sequencing input: ileal tissue. The source of these receptors is an adult with Crohn's disease. The CDR3 runs from the conserved cysteine through the conserved F or W. A D gene is named only where the DNA matches it firmly. Not every row has a clone size; where given, it reads once, few, many or a size class.

V gene: TRBV29-1
clone size: -
J gene: TRBJ1-1
D gene: -
CDR3 protein: CSVEHGNTEAFF
CDR3 DNA: TGCAGCGTTGAGCACGGGAACACTGAAGCTTTCTTT

V gene: TRBV28
clone size: -
J gene: TRBJ1-1
D gene: -
CDR3 protein: CASSFPLGGINTEAFF
CDR3 DNA: TGTGCCAGCAGTTTCCCCCTGGGGGGGATAAACACTGAAGCTTTCTTT

V gene: TRBV7-8
clone size: once
J gene: TRBJ1-2
D gene: TRBD1
CDR3 protein: CASSPGQGYGYTF
CDR3 DNA: TGTGCCAGCAGCCCGGGACAGGGATATGGCTACACCTTC

V gene: TRBV19
clone size: -
J gene: TRBJ1-1
D gene: TRBD1
CDR3 protein: CASSSGTGFFNTEAFF
CDR3 DNA: TGTGCCAGTAGTTCCGGGACAGGTTTTTTTAACACTGAAGCTTTCTTT

V gene: TRBV9
clone size: once
J gene: TRBJ1-5
D gene: -
CDR3 protein: CASSAGGGGNQPQHF
CDR3 DNA: TGTGCCAGCAGCGCCGGGGGAGGGGGTAATCAGCCCCAGCATTTT

V gene: TRBV4-3
clone size: -
J gene: TRBJ1-2
D gene: -
CDR3 protein: CASSQDIVGYGYTF
CDR3 DNA: TGCGCCAGCAGCCAAGATATTGTCGGCTATGGCTACACCTTC

V gene: TRBV4-3
clone size: few
J gene: TRBJ2-5
D gene: -
CDR3 protein: CASSQGGLGTQYF
CDR3 DNA: TGCGCCAGCAGCCAAGGGGGACTTGGGACCCAGTACTTC

V gene: TRBV4-2
clone size: -
J gene: TRBJ2-7
D gene: -
CDR3 protein: CASSQQTTGVYEQYF
CDR3 DNA: TGTGCCAGCAGCCAACAGACGACCGGAGTCTACGAGCAGTACTTC

V gene: TRBV6-5
clone size: -
J gene: TRBJ1-2
D gene: -
CDR3 protein: CASSPDSWNYGYTF
CDR3 DNA: TGTGCCAGCAGCCCGGACAGTTGGAACTATGGCTACACCTTC

V gene: TRBV25-1
clone size: -
J gene: TRBJ2-5
D gene: -
CDR3 protein: CASSDSRTRETQYF
CDR3 DNA: TGTGCCAGCAGTGATTCCCGGACACGAGAGACCCAGTACTTC

V gene: TRBV9
clone size: -
J gene: TRBJ2-3
D gene: TRBD2
CDR3 protein: CASSVATSSGGFLDTQYF
CDR3 DNA: TGTGCCAGCAGCGTAGCTACGTCTAGCGGGGGGTTCCTGGATACGCAGTATTTT

V gene: TRBV18
clone size: -
J gene: TRBJ2-7
D gene: TRBD1
CDR3 protein: CASSSSRDREWNF
CDR3 DNA: TGTGCCAGCTCATCGTCCCGGGACAGGGAGTGGAACTTC

V gene: TRBV4-2
clone size: few
J gene: TRBJ1-1
D gene: -
CDR3 protein: CASSAATGWNTEAFF
CDR3 DNA: TGTGCCAGCAGCGCTGCGACAGGTTGGAACACTGAAGCTTTCTTT

V gene: TRBV4-1
clone size: -
J gene: TRBJ1-3
D gene: -
CDR3 protein: CASSDGGAYGNTIYF
CDR3 DNA: TGCGCCAGCAGCGACGGGGGGGCTTATGGAAACACCATATATTTT

V gene: TRBV5-1
clone size: -
J gene: TRBJ1-1
D gene: -
CDR3 protein: CASSLAAGITEAFF
CDR3 DNA: TGCGCCAGCAGCTTGGCCGCCGGGATTACTGAAGCTTTCTTT

V gene: TRBV10-2
clone size: large
J gene: TRBJ1-1
D gene: -
CDR3 protein: CASRIQGNTEAFF
CDR3 DNA: TGCGCCAGCAGGATACAGGGGAACACTGAAGCTTTCTTT

V gene: TRBV29-1
clone size: few
J gene: TRBJ2-4
D gene: -
CDR3 protein: CSPRVRNIQYF
CDR3 DNA: TGCAGCCCACGGGTTAGGAACATTCAGTACTTC

V gene: TRBV27
clone size: -
J gene: TRBJ1-4
D gene: TRBD1
CDR3 protein: CASSDRGFTNEKLFF
CDR3 DNA: TGTGCCAGCAGTGACAGGGGATTCACTAATGAAAAACTGTTTTTT

V gene: TRBV7-9
clone size: few
J gene: TRBJ2-7
D gene: TRBD1
CDR3 protein: CASSLGTGKYEQYF
CDR3 DNA: TGTGCCAGCAGCTTAGGGACAGGAAAATACGAGCAGTACTTC

V gene: TRBV6-4
clone size: -
J gene: TRBJ2-3
D gene: TRBD2
CDR3 protein: CASSDSTSGGADTQYF
CDR3 DNA: TGTGCCAGCAGTGACTCCACTAGCGGGGGGGCAGATACGCAGTATTTT

V gene: TRBV21-1
clone size: few
J gene: TRBJ2-1
D gene: -
CDR3 protein: CASSNPPGLANEQFF
CDR3 DNA: TGTGCCAGCAGCAACCCACCGGGACTAGCCAATGAGCAGTTCTTC

V gene: TRBV9
clone size: -
J gene: TRBJ2-3
D gene: TRBD2
CDR3 protein: CASSVGGGGGTDTQYF
CDR3 DNA: TGTGCCAGCAGCGTAGGGGGCGGGGGGGGCACAGATACGCAGTATTTT

V gene: TRBV11-2
clone size: -
J gene: TRBJ2-4
D gene: TRBD1
CDR3 protein: CASSSRDSVIAKNIQYF
CDR3 DNA: TGTGCCAGCAGCTCCCGGGACAGCGTCATAGCCAAAAACATTCAGTACTTC

V gene: TRBV27
clone size: -
J gene: TRBJ2-3
D gene: -
CDR3 protein: CASSHSRGRNTDTQYF
CDR3 DNA: TGTGCCAGCAGTCACTCCCGAGGTAGAAACACAGATACGCAGTATTTT

V gene: TRBV2
clone size: -
J gene: TRBJ1-6
D gene: TRBD1
CDR3 protein: CASIRTGFNSPLHF
CDR3 DNA: TGTGCCAGCATCCGGACAGGCTTCAATTCACCCCTCCACTTT

V gene: TRBV7-3
clone size: -
J gene: TRBJ2-5
D gene: TRBD1
CDR3 protein: CASSQTGSQETQYF
CDR3 DNA: TGTGCCAGCAGCCAGACAGGGAGCCAAGAGACCCAGTACTTC

V gene: TRBV12-5
clone size: -
J gene: TRBJ2-7
D gene: TRBD1
CDR3 protein: CASWAVSGTVSYEQYF
CDR3 DNA: TGTGCTAGTTGGGCGGTCTCCGGGACAGTGTCCTACGAGCAGTACTTC

V gene: TRBV7-2
clone size: -
J gene: TRBJ1-2
D gene: -
CDR3 protein: CASSLLFGPGGGGYTF
CDR3 DNA: TGTGCCAGCAGCTTACTCTTTGGCCCGGGGGGCGGTGGCTACACCTTC

V gene: TRBV5-4
clone size: -
J gene: TRBJ2-3
D gene: -
CDR3 protein: CASSSRGRSSTDTQYF
CDR3 DNA: TGTGCCAGCAGCTCTCGGGGAAGGAGCTCAACAGATACGCAGTATTTT

V gene: TRBV7-7
clone size: -
J gene: TRBJ2-5
D gene: TRBD2
CDR3 protein: CASSLGLVDETQYF
CDR3 DNA: TGTGCTAGCAGCCTAGGACTAGTTGATGAGACCCAGTACTTC

V gene: TRBV28
clone size: -
J gene: TRBJ1-2
D gene: TRBD1
CDR3 protein: CASSPLRTGDYGYTF
CDR3 DNA: TGTGCCAGCAGTCCCTTAAGGACAGGCGACTATGGCTACACCTTC

V gene: TRBV30
clone size: -
J gene: TRBJ1-2
D gene: -
CDR3 protein: CAWARGRDGYTF
CDR3 DNA: TGTGCCTGGGCGCGGGGGAGGGATGGCTACACCTTC

V gene: TRBV6-1
clone size: -
J gene: TRBJ2-6
D gene: -
CDR3 protein: CASRQGGSGANVLTF
CDR3 DNA: TGTGCCAGCAGACAGGGTGGGTCTGGGGCCAACGTCCTGACTTTC

V gene: TRBV7-8
clone size: -
J gene: TRBJ1-6
D gene: -
CDR3 protein: CASSLGPSSYNSPLHF
CDR3 DNA: TGTGCCAGCAGCTTGGGGCCCAGCTCCTATAATTCACCCCTCCACTTT

V gene: TRBV19
clone size: few
J gene: TRBJ1-1
D gene: -
CDR3 protein: CASSPNLRGNAFF
CDR3 DNA: TGTGCCAGTAGCCCGAACCTCAGGGGAAACGCTTTCTTT

V gene: TRBV6-5
clone size: -
J gene: TRBJ1-5
D gene: -
CDR3 protein: CASSRAGSNQPQHF
CDR3 DNA: TGTGCCAGCAGCAGAGCAGGAAGCAATCAGCCCCAGCATTTT

V gene: TRBV19
clone size: -
J gene: TRBJ1-4
D gene: TRBD1
CDR3 protein: CASTPTGTGETNEKLFF
CDR3 DNA: TGTGCCAGTACCCCGACGGGCACAGGGGAGACTAATGAAAAACTGTTTTTT